A selection of T cell receptor beta chains follows, all from one sample in a study of shared clonotypes between healthy human individuals. Measured with immunoSEQ multiplex PCR; TCRdb has only the in-frame clones, and not every one. This repertoire shows some 800,000 clones, 92% found once; its top ten account for more than 20%. What was sequenced was naive CD8+ T cells sorted from blood. All receptors come from a man aged 30 to 45 in good health. Both conserved end residues are part of each CDR3. Fields, in order: V gene, J gene, clone size, D gene, CDR3 DNA, CDR3 protein. A D gene is named only where the DNA matches it firmly. Clone size is given for some rows only: seen once, a few or many times, or a class if the clone is expanded.

TRBV4-3	TRBJ2-3	once	TRBD1	TGCGCCAGCAGCCAGGGGGGACAGGGCACAGATACGCAGTATTTT	CASSQGGQGTDTQYF
TRBV6-6	TRBJ1-1	once	-	TGTGCCAGCTTGTGGGGGACTGAAGCTTTCTTT	CASLWGTEAFF
TRBV29-1	TRBJ2-1	-	-	TGCAGCGTCCGGCCGGCCAGTAAAGCCGAGCAGTTCTTC	CSVRPASKAEQFF
TRBV7-8	TRBJ2-3	-	TRBD2	TGTGCCAGCAGCTTAGCTTTAGCGGGAGGAAAGAATACGCAGTATTTT	CASSLALAGGKNTQYF
TRBV9	TRBJ2-5	-	TRBD2	TGTGCCAGCAGCGTAGGCGGGGGAGAGACCCAGTACTTC	CASSVGGGETQYF
TRBV27	TRBJ1-5	-	-	TGTGCCAGCAGTTTAGGATCAGGGCCCAGGGAGCCCCAGCATTTT	CASSLGSGPREPQHF
TRBV6-6	TRBJ1-4	-	TRBD1	TGTGCCAGCAGTCCTCGACAGGGCGAAGGGGAAAAACTGTTTTTT	CASSPRQGEGEKLFF
TRBV9	TRBJ1-1	once	-	TGTGCCAGCAGCGCAAATTGGAACACTGAAGCTTTCTTT	CASSANWNTEAFF
TRBV27	TRBJ2-7	-	-	TGTGCCAGCAGGAAGGGGGGGCAGGGTTACGAGCAGTACTTC	CASRKGGQGYEQYF
TRBV5-4	TRBJ2-2	-	-	TGTGCCAGCAGCTTGGGGGAGAAACACACCGGGGAGCTGTTTTTT	CASSLGEKHTGELFF
TRBV6-5	TRBJ1-4	-	TRBD1	TGTGCCAGCAGTTATTTCACAGGGGATGAAAAACTGTTTTTT	CASSYFTGDEKLFF
TRBV27	TRBJ2-5	-	-	TGTGCCAGCAGTTTACGCCGCAGCGGCTATCAAGAGACCCAGTACTTC	CASSLRRSGYQETQYF
TRBV7-9	TRBJ2-7	-	TRBD1	TGTGCCAGCAGCGGCAGGGGGACAGGATCCTACGAGCAGTACTTC	CASSGRGTGSYEQYF
TRBV5-4	TRBJ2-1	-	-	TGTGCCAGCAGCCCAGGGGGGTACCCCCAGTTCTTC	CASSPGGYPQFF
TRBV27	TRBJ2-5	-	-	TGTGCCAGCAGTTTATTTGAGAGGGAGACCCAGTACTTC	CASSLFERETQYF
TRBV27	TRBJ2-2	-	TRBD2	TGTGCCAGCAGTTTACTCCTAGCGGGAGGGCCGGCCGGGGAGCTGTTTTTT	CASSLLLAGGPAGELFF
TRBV5-8	TRBJ2-1	-	TRBD2	TGTGCCAGCAGCTTGACTAGCGGGAGAGTTTGGTCCTACAATGAGCAGTTCTTC	CASSLTSGRVWSYNEQFF
TRBV11-2	TRBJ2-7	-	TRBD1	TGTGCCAGCAGCTTCGGGACAGAAGCTTACGAGCAGTACTTC	CASSFGTEAYEQYF
TRBV18	TRBJ2-3	few	TRBD2	TGTGCCAGCTCACCACTGCGGGGGGTGGACACAGATACGCAGTATTTT	CASSPLRGVDTDTQYF
TRBV5-6	TRBJ2-3	once	TRBD2	TGTGCCAGCACCTCGGTTCGGAGCGGGAGTCGTCCAGATACGCAGTATTTT	CASTSVRSGSRPDTQYF
TRBV11-3	TRBJ2-3	-	-	TGTGCCAGCAGCTGGGGGGTGAGCCCAGATACGCAGTATTTT	CASSWGVSPDTQYF
TRBV9	TRBJ2-7	-	TRBD1	TGTGCCAGCAGCGTAGTAGGGGACAGGTCCCACGAGCAGTACTTC	CASSVVGDRSHEQYF
TRBV27	TRBJ2-3	-	-	TGTGCCAGCAGTTCCGCGTGGGGGGGCACAGATACGCAGTATTTT	CASSSAWGGTDTQYF
TRBV5-1	TRBJ1-2	-	TRBD1	TGCGCCAGCAGCTTGTCTAGCAGGGGGATAGACTACACCTTC	CASSLSSRGIDYTF
TRBV2	TRBJ2-7	-	-	TGTGCCAGCCGAAAGACTCTCCCCTACGAGCAGTACTTC	CASRKTLPYEQYF
TRBV27	TRBJ2-1	once	TRBD2	TGTGCCAGCAATACCTTGCGGGAGTCCCATGAGCAGTTCTTC	CASNTLRESHEQFF
TRBV9	TRBJ2-1	-	TRBD2	TGTGCCAGCAGCCCGACTAGCGGGGGCTACAATGAGCAGTTCTTC	CASSPTSGGYNEQFF
TRBV5-1	TRBJ1-3	-	-	TGCGCCAGCAGCTCCGGATGGGGAAACACCATATATTTT	CASSSGWGNTIYF
TRBV19	TRBJ2-1	-	-	TGTGCCAGTAGTATATGGCCAGGAAACTACAATGAGCAGTTCTTC	CASSIWPGNYNEQFF
TRBV4-1	TRBJ2-7	-	TRBD2	TGCGCCAGCAGCCTCGGGACTAGCGACCTCTACGAGCAGTACTTC	CASSLGTSDLYEQYF
TRBV25-1	TRBJ2-7	-	TRBD2	TGTGCCAGCAGTGAGTCTGGACTAGCGGGATCCTACGAGCAGTACTTC	CASSESGLAGSYEQYF
TRBV27	TRBJ2-1	-	TRBD2	TGTGCCAGCAGTTCTCGACTAGCTCGGGTGTTGCAAGAGCAGTTCTTC	CASSSRLARVLQEQFF
TRBV27	TRBJ2-3	-	-	TGTGCCAGCAGTTTACTGGACCCCACAGATACGCAGTATTTT	CASSLLDPTDTQYF
TRBV14	TRBJ1-1	-	-	TGTGCCACCCGCGGCTCGAAAATGAACACTGAAGCTTTCTTT	CATRGSKMNTEAFF
TRBV28	TRBJ2-5	-	-	TGTGCCAGCAGTTCTTGGGAGGACAGGCTGCAAGAGACCCAGTACTTC	CASSSWEDRLQETQYF
TRBV5-5	TRBJ2-7	-	-	TGTGCCAGCAGCTTACTGACGGACTTGGGCTACGAGCAGTACTTC	CASSLLTDLGYEQYF
TRBV29-1	TRBJ2-1	once	TRBD2	TGCAGCGTGGAACCGGGACTAGCGACCTACAATGAGCAGTTCTTC	CSVEPGLATYNEQFF
TRBV29-1	TRBJ2-7	-	-	TGCAGCGTGGCCCCGGCGGGACAAAGATTCTACGAGCAGTACTTC	CSVAPAGQRFYEQYF
TRBV7-7	TRBJ2-6	-	TRBD2	TGTGCCAGCAGCCTAGGGACTAGCTCTGGGGCCAACGTCCTGACTTTC	CASSLGTSSGANVLTF
TRBV19	TRBJ1-4	-	-	TGTGCCAGTATCGGTACAACTAATGAAAAACTGTTTTTT	CASIGTTNEKLFF
TRBV2	TRBJ2-1	-	-	TGTGCCAGCATCGTGCAGGACAATGAGCAGTTCTTC	CASIVQDNEQFF
TRBV27	TRBJ1-5	-	TRBD1	TGTGCCAGCAGTTCGACAACAGGGGGGAGCAATCAGCCCCAGCATTTT	CASSSTTGGSNQPQHF
TRBV28	TRBJ2-7	-	TRBD1	TGTGCCAGCAGTTTGAAGACAGGGAACCACGAGCAGTACTTC	CASSLKTGNHEQYF
TRBV4-1	TRBJ1-5	-	-	TGCGCCAGCAGCCAAGGATCTAATAGCAATCAGCCCCAGCATTTT	CASSQGSNSNQPQHF
TRBV9	TRBJ2-3	-	-	TGTGCCACCGGTTCGGGGTCAAATACGCAGTATTTT	CATGSGSNTQYF
TRBV19	TRBJ2-1	-	TRBD2	TGTGCCAGTAGTATTACTAGCGGGAGGTCCAATGAGCAGTTCTTC	CASSITSGRSNEQFF
TRBV11-2	TRBJ2-6	-	-	TGTGCCAGCAGCCACCTACAGGGTTTTGGGGCCAACGTCCTGACTTTC	CASSHLQGFGANVLTF
TRBV28	TRBJ1-2	-	TRBD1	TGTGCCAGCAGGGATGACGGGACAGACCCCTATGGCTACACCTTC	CASRDDGTDPYGYTF
TRBV7-2	TRBJ2-7	-	TRBD2	TGTGCCAGCAGCCCCGGACTAGCGGGACAAGCCTACGAGCAGTACTTC	CASSPGLAGQAYEQYF